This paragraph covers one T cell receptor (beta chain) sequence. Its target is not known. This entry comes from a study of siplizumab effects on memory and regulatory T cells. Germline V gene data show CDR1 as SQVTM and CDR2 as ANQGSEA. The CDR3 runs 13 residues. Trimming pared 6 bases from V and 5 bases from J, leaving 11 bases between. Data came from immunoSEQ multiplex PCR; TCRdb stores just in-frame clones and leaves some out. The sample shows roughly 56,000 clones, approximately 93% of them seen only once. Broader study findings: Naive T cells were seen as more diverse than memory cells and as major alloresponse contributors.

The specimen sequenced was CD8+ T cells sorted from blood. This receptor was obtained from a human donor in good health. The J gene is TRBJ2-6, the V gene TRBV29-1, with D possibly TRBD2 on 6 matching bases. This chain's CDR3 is CSVVGGRANVLTF. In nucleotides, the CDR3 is TGCAGCGTCGTCGGGGGACGGGCCAACGTCCTGACTTTC.